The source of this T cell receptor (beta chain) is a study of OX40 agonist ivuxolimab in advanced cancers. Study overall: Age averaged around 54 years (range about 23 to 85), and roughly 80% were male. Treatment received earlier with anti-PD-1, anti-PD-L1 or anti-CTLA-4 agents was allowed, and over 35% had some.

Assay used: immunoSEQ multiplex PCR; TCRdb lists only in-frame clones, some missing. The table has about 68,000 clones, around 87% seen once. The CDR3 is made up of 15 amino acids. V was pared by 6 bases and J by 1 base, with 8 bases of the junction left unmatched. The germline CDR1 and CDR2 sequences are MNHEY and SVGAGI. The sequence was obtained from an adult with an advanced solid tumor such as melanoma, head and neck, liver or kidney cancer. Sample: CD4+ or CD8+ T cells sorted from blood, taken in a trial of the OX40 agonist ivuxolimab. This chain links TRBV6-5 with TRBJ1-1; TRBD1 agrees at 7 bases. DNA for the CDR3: TGTGCCAGCAGCCCAGGGGGACAGCAGAACACTGAAGCTTTCTTT. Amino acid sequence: CASSPGGQQNTEAFF.